This TCR beta chain was obtained from a study of vaccination and CD4 T cells after COVID-19. The wider study: Samples after vaccination came a median roughly eleven weeks past dose two, ranging 14 to 241. Cellular stimulation was performed using overlapping spike peptides derived from SARS-CoV-2, HCoV-NL63, HCoV-OC43 and HCoV-229E.

Oncomine TCR Beta short-read sequencing was applied to DNA from cultured CD4+ T cells. The source of extracted genomic DNA was cultured CD4+ T cells. TCRdb independently ran MiXCR on the PCR reads; one entry per CDR3 protein. This sample carries some 10,000 distinct CDR3 sequences, 35% to 50% of them seen once, and the ten largest clones take more than 20%. Treatment meaning: approximately 9-day PBMC culture with coronavirus spike peptide pools or control peptides (ViraFEST assay). Alongside around 10 IU/ml IL-2 and about 10 ug/ml peptide pools, PBMCs were cultured at under 2.5 million per well. Germline V CDR1 and CDR2: LNHNV, YYDKDF (reference sequence). V was clipped by 5 bases and J by 6 bases; unmatched bases: 11. The CDR3 spans 15 residues. This clonotype was seen just once. Its antigen is not known.

The rearrangement joins TRBV15 to TRBJ2-7, with TRBD1 identical over 9 bases. Material: cultured CD4+ T cells from blood, obtained after SARS-CoV-2 vaccination. The clonotype was recovered from a human donor with COVID-19. The CDR3 sequence: CATSESPGQGSEQYF. CDR3 sequence (DNA): TGTGCCACCAGCGAGAGTCCGGGACAGGGTAGCGAGCAGTACTTC.